Following are 21 T cell receptor beta chains from one sample sequenced in a study of OX40 agonist ivuxolimab in advanced cancers. TCRdb's copy holds only in-frame clones and misses some; the assay was immunoSEQ multiplex PCR. The sample lists some 60,000 clones, approximately 90% occurring once. Source: CD4+ or CD8+ T cells sorted from blood, taken in a trial of the OX40 agonist ivuxolimab. All receptors come from an adult with an advanced solid tumor such as melanoma, head and neck, liver or kidney cancer.

This chain uses TRBV5-1 with TRBJ1-1, with 7 bases identical to TRBD1. V trimming: 3 bases; J trimming: 5 bases; junction bases outside the gene matches: 4. This CDR3 spans 13 amino acids. Germline V lookup: CDR1 SGHRS, CDR2 YFSETQ. The DNA for the CDR3 is TGCGCCAGCAGCTCCACAGGGGTTACTGAAGCTTTCTTT. It codes for CASSSTGVTEAFF.

The chain recombines TRBV19 with TRBJ1-1, with D tentatively TRBD1 (6 bases). This CDR3 is 14 amino acids long. Germline CDR1 is LNHDA and CDR2 is SQIVND (reference sequence). The germline V and J ends were trimmed by 3 bases and 1 base, with 9 bases remaining between them. The CDR3 here is CASSIPDRNTEAFF. As DNA, the CDR3 is TGTGCCAGTAGTATCCCGGACAGGAACACTGAAGCTTTCTTT.

The gene calls are TRBV7-9 and TRBJ1-1; possibly TRBD1 for D (5 bases). Looked up from germline, CDR1 is SEHNR and CDR2 is FQNEAQ (reference sequence). There are 13 residues in the CDR3. Deletions cut 6 bases from V and 7 bases from J, with 15 bases between. The CDR3 loop reads CASRPQGYGEAFF. The CDR3 DNA reads TGTGCCAGCAGGCCCCAGGGATACGGTGAAGCTTTCTTT.

Written as DNA, the CDR3 is TGTGCCAGCAGCTTGGGGGGGTCCAATGAGCAGTTCTTC. This encodes CASSLGGSNEQFF. V gene TRBV5-4 combines with J gene TRBJ2-1; D assignment may be TRBD1 or TRBD2 (5 bases each). Per germline, CDR1 SGHNT and CDR2 YYREEE (reference sequence). The CDR3 is 13 residues long. The germline V and J ends were trimmed by 0 bases and 6 bases, with 7 bases remaining between them.

The chain employs TRBV7-2 and TRBJ2-7; no clear D gene. This CDR3 has 14 amino acids. The germline V and J ends were trimmed by 1 base and 3 bases, with 10 bases remaining between them. Germline V gene sequence: CDR1 SGHTA, CDR2 FQGNSA. CDR3 protein: CASSLVAQIYEQYF. For the CDR3, the DNA is TGTGCCAGCAGCTTAGTTGCGCAAATCTACGAGCAGTACTTC.

This clone was counted once. The J gene is TRBJ1-2, the V gene TRBV18, with 9 bases aligning to TRBD1. V gave up 3 bases and J gave up 6 bases; unmatched junction bases: 5. The length of the CDR3 is 14 residues. From germline, CDR1 is KGHSH and CDR2 LQKENI. In DNA form, the CDR3 reads TGTGCCAGCTCACCCCTGGGACAGGGCGATGGCTACACCTTC. Translating it yields CASSPLGQGDGYTF.

The J gene is TRBJ2-2, the V gene TRBV19; possibly TRBD2 for D (6 bases). This CDR3 contains 19 residues. V shed 5 bases and J shed 2 bases, with 24 bases lying between them. Germline lookup yields CDR1 LNHDA and CDR2 SQIVND (reference sequence). The CDR3 sequence: CASSPGRDFLVSNTGELFF. In DNA, the CDR3 is TGTGCCAGTAGTCCGGGGCGGGACTTCCTCGTCAGTAACACCGGGGAGCTGTTTTTT. The full variable domain, its missing parts supplied by reference TRBV19 and TRBJ2-2, is DGGITQSPKYLFRKEGQNVTLSCEQNLNHDAMYWYRQDPGQGLRLIYYSQIVNDFQKGDIAEGYSVSREKKESFPLTVTSAQKNPTAFYLCASSPGRDFLVSNTGELFFGEGSRLTVL.

The CDR3 coding sequence is TGTGCCAGCAGACCGAACCGGGACAGGGTTCACGAGCAGTACTTC. This translates into CASRPNRDRVHEQYF. The V gene is TRBV27, the J gene TRBJ2-7; the match to TRBD1 covers 9 bases. The CDR3 is 15 residues long. The V gene end was trimmed by 6 bases and the J gene end by 5 bases; junction bases not matched to a gene: 11. Germline V gene sequence: CDR1 MNHEY, CDR2 SMNVEV (reference sequence).

This clone came up once. For the CDR3, the DNA is TGTGCCAGCAGTGAAGTGGTGCGGGCAGGGGGGTCGCAGTATTTT. This codes for CASSEVVRAGGSQYF. The chain couples TRBV6-1 to TRBJ2-3; perhaps TRBD1 as D (7 bases). The CDR3 consists of 15 residues. Germline V gene data show CDR1 as MNHNS and CDR2 as SASEGT. V lost 1 base and J lost 10, with 18 bases in between.

Here the CDR3 DNA reads TGTGCCAGCAGCGGGGGTGCTAGCGGGGGGTATACGCAGTATTTT. As protein: CASSGGASGGYTQYF. V gene TRBV6-1 combines with J gene TRBJ2-3; TRBD2 matches at 11 bases. The CDR3 runs to 15 residues. CDR1 is MNHNS, CDR2 SASEGT, per germline. V trimming: 6 bases; J trimming: 7 bases; junction bases outside the gene matches: 9.

This chain joins TRBV19 and TRBJ1-1; weak D call: TRBD1 (6 bases). The CDR3 is 13 residues long. Germline CDR1 and CDR2: LNHDA and SQIVND (reference sequence). The ends were cut back, 7 bases at V and 2 bases at J, with 11 bases in the middle. CDR3: CASTGQFNTEAFF. CDR3 nucleotides: TGTGCCAGTACTGGACAGTTCAACACTGAAGCTTTCTTT.

The chain is built from TRBV27 and TRBJ2-7, with D tentatively TRBD1 (5 bases). The ends were cut back, 1 base at V and 2 bases at J, with 12 bases in the middle. From germline, CDR1 is MNHEY and CDR2 SMNVEV (reference sequence). This CDR3 has 15 amino acids. DNA of the CDR3: TGTGCCAGCAGTTTATTAACAGGACCCCCCTACGAGCAGTACTTC. It codes for CASSLLTGPPYEQYF.

V and J are TRBV4-1 and TRBJ2-7; D not certain. Germline-derived CDR1 and CDR2 are MGHRA and YSYEKL. The CDR3 consists of 17 residues. V gave up 0 bases and J gave up 3 bases, with 18 bases separating them. The CDR3: CASSQDHPSSQLYEQYF. CDR3 bases: TGCGCCAGCAGCCAAGACCACCCCTCTAGTCAACTCTACGAGCAGTACTTC.

The rearrangement uses TRBV14 and TRBJ2-2; 9 bases are shared with TRBD1. Germline CDR1 SGHDN, CDR2 FVKESK. V lost 4 bases and J lost 5; bases outside the gene matches: 8. This CDR3 is built from 16 residues. The CDR3 here is CASSPLGQGVTGELFF. CDR3 nucleotide sequence: TGTGCCAGCAGCCCCCTGGGACAGGGTGTTACCGGGGAGCTGTTTTTT.

The V and J genes are TRBV27 and TRBJ2-1, with TRBD2 matching over 7 bases. The CDR3 is 18 residues long. V was clipped by 4 bases and J by 0 bases; unmatched bases: 12. CDR1 is MNHEY and CDR2 is SMNVEV in the germline V gene (reference sequence). CDR3 loop: CASSSPSGVLSSYNEQFF. DNA of the CDR3: TGTGCCAGCAGTTCCCCCAGCGGGGTTCTCAGCTCCTACAATGAGCAGTTCTTC.

The V and J genes are TRBV5-1 and TRBJ2-2; TRBD2 might be the D (8 bases). CDR1 is SGHRS, CDR2 YFSETQ, per germline. This CDR3 spans 17 amino acids. The V end was cut by 3 bases, the J end by 1 base, with 16 bases between. DNA for the CDR3: TGCGCCAGCAGCTACCCGCGGGGGGACAGGAACACCGGGGAGCTGTTTTTT. This codes for CASSYPRGDRNTGELFF. Combining the CDR3 with reference TRBV5-1 and TRBJ2-2 gives the whole variable domain KAGVTQTPRYLIKTRGQQVTLSCSPISGHRSVSWYQQTPGQGLQFLFEYFSETQRNKGNFPGRFSGRQFSNSRSEMNVSTLELGDSALYLCASSYPRGDRNTGELFFGEGSRLTVL.

The sample holds one count of this clone. V usage is TRBV5-1 and J usage is TRBJ1-2; D might be TRBD1 (5 bases). CDR3 size: 13 residues. Trimming took off 3 bases at V and 8 bases at J, with 14 bases between the two ends. Germline CDR1 is SGHRS and CDR2 is YFSETQ. In nucleotides, the CDR3 is TGCGCCAGCAGCTCCTCCGGGACGGTAGGCTACACCTTC. Translation gives CASSSSGTVGYTF. The full variable domain, completed using reference TRBV5-1 and TRBJ1-2, is KAGVTQTPRYLIKTRGQQVTLSCSPISGHRSVSWYQQTPGQGLQFLFEYFSETQRNKGNFPGRFSGRQFSNSRSEMNVSTLELGDSALYLCASSSSGTVGYTFGSGTRLTVV.

The rearrangement joins TRBV5-1 to TRBJ1-6, with D uncertain. The CDR3 consists of 13 residues. Germline V gives CDR1 SGHRS, CDR2 YFSETQ. Trimming pared 0 bases from V and 10 bases from J, leaving 8 bases between. The DNA of the CDR3 is TGCGCCAGCAGCTTGGGGGATGGATCACCCCTCCACTTT. Protein: CASSLGDGSPLHF.

The chain is built from TRBV14 and TRBJ2-2; TRBD2 might be the D (6 bases). V lost 6 bases and J lost 3, with 11 bases in between. The CDR3 contains 14 residues. Germline lookup yields CDR1 SGHDN and CDR2 FVKESK. The CDR3 region is CASRGVADTGELFF. DNA for the CDR3: TGTGCCAGCAGGGGGGTAGCGGACACCGGGGAGCTGTTTTTT.

This sequence joins TRBV2 and TRBJ2-2, with D uncertain. V was cut by 1 base and J by 6 bases, with 15 bases left in between. CDR1 SNHLY and CDR2 FYNNEI come from the germline V gene. CDR3 length: 16 amino acids. The CDR3 bases are TGTGCCAGCAGTGAAGGAGGCCCCAATTTCGCCGGGGAGCTGTTTTTT. Its translation is CASSEGGPNFAGELFF.

V and J are TRBV19 and TRBJ2-5, with TRBD2 matching over 11 bases. Germline assignment: CDR1 LNHDA and CDR2 SQIVND (reference sequence). The ends lost 2 bases at V and 7 bases at J; junction bases unmatched: 21. The CDR3 sequence is 20 residues long. The CDR3 loop is CASSITVLAGGRGAIGTQYF. The DNA of the CDR3 is TGTGCCAGTAGTATAACGGTCCTAGCGGGGGGCCGGGGGGCAATCGGGACCCAGTACTTC.